A selection of T cell receptor beta chains follows, all from one sample in a study of identical twins. TCRdb analysed the 5' RACE reads with MiXCR anew, one entry per CDR3 protein. The profile shows some 1,600,000 distinct CDR3 sequences, roughly a third of them singletons. The material sequenced was cord blood. Source of these receptors: a newborn girl in good health. Each CDR3 is given with its conserved first and last residue. A D gene is named only where the DNA matches it firmly. Some rows have no size entry. The others give once, few or many, or a class for an expanded clone.

J gene: TRBJ2-3; clone size: NA; V gene: TRBV6-1; D gene: NA; CDR3 DNA: TGTGCCAGCAGTGAGTCCAACGTAGCAGATACGCAGTATTTT; CDR3 protein: CASSESNVADTQYF
J gene: TRBJ2-7; clone size: few; V gene: TRBV20-1; D gene: NA; CDR3 DNA: TGCAGTGCTAGAGGTCCCTTAGTGCAGCACGAGCAGTACTTC; CDR3 protein: CSARGPLVQHEQYF
J gene: TRBJ2-7; clone size: many; V gene: TRBV5-1; D gene: NA; CDR3 DNA: TGCGCCAGCAGCTCGGAGGGCTTCTCCTACGACGAGCAGTACTTC; CDR3 protein: CASSSEGFSYDEQYF
J gene: TRBJ2-1; clone size: NA; V gene: TRBV4-2; D gene: NA; CDR3 DNA: TGTGCCAGCAGCCAACGAGGCAGGGGCCAAGGGAATGAGCAGTTCTTC; CDR3 protein: CASSQRGRGQGNEQFF
J gene: TRBJ2-7; clone size: NA; V gene: TRBV29-1; D gene: TRBD1; CDR3 DNA: TGCAGCGTTGGATGGTTACAGGGGGGCTCCTACAATGAGCAGTACTTC; CDR3 protein: CSVGWLQGGSYNEQYF
J gene: TRBJ2-2; clone size: few; V gene: TRBV4-1; D gene: NA; CDR3 DNA: TGCGCCAGCAGCCAAAACCCTTTATTAAAGGGGAACACCGGGGAGCTGTTTTTT; CDR3 protein: CASSQNPLLKGNTGELFF
J gene: TRBJ1-1; clone size: NA; V gene: TRBV14; D gene: TRBD1; CDR3 DNA: TGTGCCAGCAGCCCTATACAGGGGGTGAACACTGAAGCTTTCTTT; CDR3 protein: CASSPIQGVNTEAFF
J gene: TRBJ2-3; clone size: many; V gene: TRBV28; D gene: NA; CDR3 DNA: TGTGCCAGCACCGATGCCGATACGCAGTATTTT; CDR3 protein: CASTDADTQYF
J gene: TRBJ1-5; clone size: NA; V gene: TRBV20-1; D gene: NA; CDR3 DNA: TGCAGTGCTACAGGTTTTGAGGGGAATCAGCCCCAGCATTTT; CDR3 protein: CSATGFEGNQPQHF
J gene: TRBJ1-1; clone size: few; V gene: TRBV20-1; D gene: NA; CDR3 DNA: TGCAGTGCTAGAGATCCCACAATCCCTGAAGCTTTCTTT; CDR3 protein: CSARDPTIPEAFF
J gene: TRBJ2-1; clone size: many; V gene: TRBV29-1; D gene: NA; CDR3 DNA: TGCAGCGTCGGCAGGGACTTCTCCTACAATGAGCAGTTCTTC; CDR3 protein: CSVGRDFSYNEQFF
J gene: TRBJ1-6; clone size: NA; V gene: TRBV6-6; D gene: NA; CDR3 DNA: TGTGCCAGCAGAGTTCAGGGTTCCAATTCACCCCTCCACTTT; CDR3 protein: CASRVQGSNSPLHF
J gene: TRBJ2-7; clone size: few; V gene: TRBV29-1; D gene: NA; CDR3 DNA: TGCAGCGTTGAAGGGGGGGACTCTCACAATGAGCAGTACTTC; CDR3 protein: CSVEGGDSHNEQYF
J gene: TRBJ2-1; clone size: NA; V gene: TRBV7-9; D gene: TRBD2; CDR3 DNA: TGTGCCAGCAGCTCCCTGACTAGCGGGAGGGCGAATGAGCAGTTCTTC; CDR3 protein: CASSSLTSGRANEQFF
J gene: TRBJ1-3; clone size: NA; V gene: TRBV7-6; D gene: NA; CDR3 DNA: TGTGCCAGCAGCTTAGAGGAGCATAAGAGCTCTGGAAACACCATATATTTT; CDR3 protein: CASSLEEHKSSGNTIYF
J gene: TRBJ2-7; clone size: few; V gene: TRBV11-2; D gene: NA; CDR3 DNA: TGTGCCAGCAGCTCCCTTCAGGGGAGCTCCTACGAGCAGTACTTC; CDR3 protein: CASSSLQGSSYEQYF
J gene: TRBJ1-1; clone size: few; V gene: TRBV6-2/TRBV6-3; D gene: NA; CDR3 DNA: TGTGCCAGCAGTTATCGGGGGCAGGGCGCTGAAGCTTTCTTT; CDR3 protein: CASSYRGQGAEAFF
J gene: TRBJ1-5; clone size: few; V gene: TRBV10-3; D gene: NA; CDR3 DNA: TGTGCCATCAGTGGGGAACCCTATAGCAATCAGCCCCAGCATTTT; CDR3 protein: CAISGEPYSNQPQHF
J gene: TRBJ2-1; clone size: NA; V gene: TRBV20-1; D gene: NA; CDR3 DNA: TGCAGTGCTAGCGGGGGGCTAACCTCCTTCAATGAGCAGTTCTTC; CDR3 protein: CSASGGLTSFNEQFF